The 6 T cell receptor beta chains given below trace back to one sample, sequenced in a study of cytomegalovirus exposure and HLA in healthy donors. Amplification used 60 Vbeta primers and 13 Jbeta primers. The table came from immunoSEQ multiplex PCR; TCRdb's copy has only in-frame clones and leaves some out. The sample holds some 83,000 clones. The specimen sequenced was PBMCs. The source of these receptors is a woman aged 25 to 39 in good health and CMV-seronegative.

V and J are TRBV7-9 and TRBJ2-2; 9 bases fit TRBD1. The CDR3 extends over 14 amino acids. V shed 4 bases, J shed 7 bases, and the junction held 4 bases outside the gene matches. Germline V CDR1 and CDR2: SEHNR, FQNEAQ (reference sequence). CDR3 sequence (DNA): TGTGCCAGCAGCTCGGGACAGGGTCACGGGGAGCTGTTTTTT. Protein product: CASSSGQGHGELFF.

The chain recombines TRBV19 with TRBJ1-5, with TRBD1 matching over 9 bases. The CDR3 loop spans 16 amino acids. V was clipped by 5 bases and J by 4 bases; unmatched bases: 9. The germline gives CDR1 LNHDA, CDR2 SQIVND (reference sequence). The CDR3 coding sequence is TGTGCCAGTAGTCCCACAGGGGGCGTTTATAATCAGCCCCAGCATTTT. Translating it yields CASSPTGGVYNQPQHF.

The rearrangement uses TRBV30 and TRBJ2-3, with D unclear. The germline V gene has CDR1 GTSNPN and CDR2 SVGIG (reference sequence). The CDR3 totals 14 residues. V was cut by 3 bases and J by 3 bases, with 13 bases left in between. CDR3 sequence reads: CAWRVGGRTDTQYF. CDR3 bases: TGTGCCTGGAGGGTAGGTGGGCGAACAGATACGCAGTATTTT.

The rearrangement joins TRBV12-5 to TRBJ2-1; D might be TRBD1 (6 bases). Trimming left V 5 bases short and J 0 bases short, with 14 bases between. The CDR3 covers 16 residues. CDR1 is LGHNT and CDR2 is FRNRAP in the germline V gene. Here the CDR3 reads CASGKTDRSSYNEQFF. The CDR3, as DNA: TGTGCTAGTGGTAAAACAGACAGGAGCTCCTACAATGAGCAGTTCTTC.

The rearrangement links TRBV7-9 to TRBJ1-2; TRBD1 matches at 7 bases. Trimming took 5 bases from V and 2 from J; bases not matched to a gene: 5. CDR1 is SEHNR and CDR2 is FQNEAQ in the germline V gene (reference sequence). CDR3 length: 14 residues. Here the CDR3 reads CASSHGQANYGYTF. For the CDR3, the DNA is TGTGCCAGCAGCCATGGACAGGCAAACTATGGCTACACCTTC.

J is TRBJ1-2 and V is TRBV19; tentative D call: TRBD1 (5 bases). V lost 3 bases and J 2 bases, leaving 16 bases between the germline ends. There are 16 residues in the CDR3. Germline-derived CDR1 and CDR2 are LNHDA and SQIVND (reference sequence). CDR3 protein: CASSITPEGRNYGYTF. The CDR3 nucleotides are TGTGCCAGTAGTATTACGCCGGAGGGGCGGAACTATGGCTACACCTTC.